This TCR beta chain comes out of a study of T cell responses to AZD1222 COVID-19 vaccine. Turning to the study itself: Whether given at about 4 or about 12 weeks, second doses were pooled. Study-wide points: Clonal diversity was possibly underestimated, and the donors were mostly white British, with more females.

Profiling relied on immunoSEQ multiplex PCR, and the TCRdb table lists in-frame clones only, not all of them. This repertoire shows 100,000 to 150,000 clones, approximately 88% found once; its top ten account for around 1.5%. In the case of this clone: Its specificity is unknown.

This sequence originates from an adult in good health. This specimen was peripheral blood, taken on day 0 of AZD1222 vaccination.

The CDR3 sequence: CASSVGGTGRAATEAFF. Written as DNA, the CDR3 is TGTGCCAGCAGCGTAGGAGGCACAGGGCGCGCCGCCACTGAAGCTTTCTTT. The chain carries TRBV9 and TRBJ1-1, with D maybe TRBD1 (6 bases). Per the germline V gene, CDR1 is SGDLS and CDR2 is YYNGEE. Deletions cut 0 bases from V and 4 bases from J, with 19 bases between. The CDR3 has 17 residues.